The present entry profiles one TCR beta chain with its context. Antigen: not known. TCRdb's copy holds only in-frame clones and misses some; the assay was immunoSEQ multiplex PCR. The table lists about 150,000 clones, roughly four fifths of them singletons. This record comes from a study of T cell responses to AZD1222 COVID-19 vaccine. Overall study findings and caveats: Reportedly, nearly half the spike-specific TCRs target unmutated variant regions. Clonal diversity was possibly underestimated, and the donors were mostly white British, with more females.

Looked up from germline, CDR1 is MNHEY and CDR2 is SVGAGI. The CDR3 has 15 residues. The V end was cut by 0 bases, the J end by 6 bases, with 11 bases between. The specimen was peripheral blood, collected on day 0 of MenACWY control vaccination. The chain recombines TRBV6-5 with TRBJ2-2; D gene ambiguous. This receptor was obtained from an adult in good health. CDR3 nucleotides: TGTGCCAGCAGTTACTCGGGTCATACGCCCGGGGAGCTGTTTTTT. It specifies CASSYSGHTPGELFF.